This record concerns one TCR beta chain sequence. Its matching antigen is unknown. Germline trimming cut 4 bases from V and 4 bases from J; bases unmatched to any gene: 17. The germline gives CDR1 LGHNA, CDR2 YNFKEQ. This CDR3 is 18 amino acids long. The data are from a study of response to subunit inactivated influenza vaccine. Points from the study as a whole: Each seasonal flu vaccination may recruit only limited new T cells, authors suggested.

TCRdb redid the calling of the RT-PCR reads with MiXCR, one entry per CDR3 protein. The data show under 200,000 distinct CDR3 sequences, with about 11% seen just once and roughly an eighth held by the top ten. The specimen comprised non-naive T cells sorted from PBMCs, sampled about 40 days after vaccination. The receptor comes from a man between 45 and 60 years old who received an inactivated influenza vaccine. The chain employs TRBV4-2 and TRBJ2-3; 7 bases line up with TRBD2. DNA of the CDR3: TGTGCCAGCAGCCGGCTAAGTTTGGGCGGGAGCATCTCAGATACGCAGTATTTT. The encoded protein is CASSRLSLGGSISDTQYF.